The present entry profiles one TCR beta chain with its context. Its specificity is unknown. This specimen comes from a study of shared clonotypes between healthy human individuals. Sorted-subset replicate PCR reactions contained approximately 190 ng DNA, corresponding to tens of thousands of T cell genomes. Repertoires were generated with immunoSEQ multiplex PCR, while TCRdb's copy carries only in-frame clones and drops some. The data show approximately 1.4 million clones, roughly 98% seen once. Germline lookup yields CDR1 MNHNS and CDR2 SASEGT. V trimming: 10 bases; J trimming: 4 bases; junction bases outside the gene matches: 6. This CDR3 spans 13 amino acids. Study conclusions and caveats: The small donor group covered limited genetic and exposure diversity.

Sequenced: naive CD4+ T cells sorted from blood. Subset given: CD45RA+ positively selected. The genes are TRBV6-1 and TRBJ2-3; 9 bases are a match to TRBD2. This TCR came from a man younger than 40 in good health. CDR3 in amino acids: CATPGLAADTQYF. CDR3 DNA: TGTGCCACACCGGGACTAGCCGCAGATACGCAGTATTTT.